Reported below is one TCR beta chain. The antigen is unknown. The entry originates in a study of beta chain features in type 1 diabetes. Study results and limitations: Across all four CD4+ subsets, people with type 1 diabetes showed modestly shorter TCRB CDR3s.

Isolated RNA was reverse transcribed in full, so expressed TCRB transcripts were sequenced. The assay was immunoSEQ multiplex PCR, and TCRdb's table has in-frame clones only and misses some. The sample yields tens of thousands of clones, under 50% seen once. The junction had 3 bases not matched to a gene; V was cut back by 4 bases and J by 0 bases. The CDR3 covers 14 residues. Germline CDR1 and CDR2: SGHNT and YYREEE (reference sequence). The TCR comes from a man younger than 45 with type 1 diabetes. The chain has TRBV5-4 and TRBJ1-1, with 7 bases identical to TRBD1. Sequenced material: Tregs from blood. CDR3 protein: CASSRGQMNTEAFF. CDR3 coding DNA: TGTGCCAGCAGCCGGGGACAGATGAACACTGAAGCTTTCTTT.